This entry features one TCR beta chain sequence. Time point in this sample: blood 2 weeks post-SBRT. Treatment specified: 15 Gy SBRT to primary tumor, nephrectomy 4 weeks later. The ends lost 5 bases at V and 9 bases at J; junction bases unmatched: 5. The CDR3 spans 14 residues. The germline V gene has CDR1 SGHTA and CDR2 FQGTGA. The sample comes from a study of radiation and T cells in renal cell carcinoma. Sequencing was performed with immunoSEQ multiplex PCR; in TCRdb, only in-frame clones are kept and a portion is missing. The table has 150,000 to 180,000 clones, 87% seen once. V usage is TRBV7-3 and J usage is TRBJ1-6, with 9 bases identical to TRBD1. This specimen was blood, taken from a patient whose treatment included radiotherapy and nephrectomy. The receptor was derived from a woman between 45 and 60 years old with renal cell carcinoma. CDR3 sequence reads: CASSQQGAGSPLHF. In DNA form, the CDR3 reads TGTGCCAGCAGCCAACAGGGGGCTGGTTCACCCCTCCACTTT.